This T cell receptor (beta chain) was retrieved from a study of CD8 T cells in ankylosing spondylitis. Study-wide results and caveats: There was reportedly significant enrichment of clones that were disease-linked in matched ankylosing spondylitis synovial fluid.

For TCR beta, libraries came from quantitative 5'-RACE with molecular barcodes. In TCRdb, the 5' RACE reads were re-called with MiXCR into one record per CDR3 protein. The table has around 130,000 distinct CDR3 sequences, around 8.5% seen once. Per the germline V gene, CDR1 is SNHLY and CDR2 is FYNNEI. Trimming removed 4 bases at V and 3 bases at J, with 4 bases between. The CDR3 is 11 residues long. In its sample, this clonotype was seen many times. Its target is unknown. The TCR sequence derives from a male donor with ankylosing spondylitis or in good health (not recorded which). V is TRBV2 and J is TRBJ2-7; no reliable D call. Material for sequencing was blood, either unsorted or a sorted T cell fraction (not recorded which). The chain's CDR3 is CASSAIYEQYF. In DNA form, the CDR3 reads TGTGCCAGCAGTGCTATCTACGAGCAGTACTTC.